These T cell receptor beta chains were read from a single sample in a study of shared clonotypes between healthy human individuals. Method: immunoSEQ multiplex PCR; TCRdb's copy keeps in-frame clones and lacks some. The data hold some 2.1 million clones, with approximately 94% observed a single time. Sequencing was performed on naive CD8+ T cells sorted from blood. Receptors originate from a man in his late teens or twenties in good health. Each CDR3 is given with its conserved first and last residue. Each record gives: J gene, D gene, clone size, V gene, CDR3 protein, CDR3 DNA. A D gene is named only where the DNA matches it firmly. Some rows have no size entry. The others give once, few or many, or a class for an expanded clone.

TRBJ2-7 | TRBD1 | - | TRBV27 | CASRLPRTGGGPHEQYF | TGTGCCAGCAGATTGCCCAGGACAGGGGGCGGACCCCACGAGCAGTACTTC
TRBJ1-4 | - | - | TRBV7-6 | CASSLTRLNEKLFF | TGTGCCAGCAGCTTAACCAGGCTTAATGAAAAACTGTTTTTT
TRBJ1-1 | - | - | TRBV19 | CASREGVYTEAFF | TGTGCCTCAAGGGAGGGGGTATACACTGAAGCTTTCTTT
TRBJ1-3 | - | - | TRBV11-2 | CASSLDGAAYTIYF | TGTGCCAGCAGCTTAGATGGCGCAGCCTACACCATATATTTT
TRBJ2-2 | - | - | TRBV7-8 | CASSLNRDMINTGELFF | TGTGCCAGCAGCTTGAACCGGGACATGATTAACACCGGGGAGCTGTTTTTT
TRBJ2-1 | - | - | TRBV19 | CASTGGDWTDSYNEQFF | TGTGCCAGTACCGGTGGGGATTGGACAGACTCCTACAATGAGCAGTTCTTC
TRBJ2-1 | TRBD2 | - | TRBV6-5 | CASSSVAGYNEQFF | TGTGCCAGCTCATCCGTAGCGGGGTACAATGAGCAGTTCTTC
TRBJ2-3 | - | once | TRBV4-1 | CASSPPSQGSTDTQYF | TGCGCCAGCAGCCCGCCTAGTCAGGGGAGCACAGATACGCAGTATTTT
TRBJ2-2 | TRBD1 | once | TRBV7-9 | CASSLKQGAVGELFF | TGTGCCAGCAGCCTTAAACAGGGGGCCGTCGGGGAGCTGTTTTTT
TRBJ2-1 | - | once | TRBV2 | CASSDLNSSYNEQFF | TGTGCCAGCAGTGACCTTAACTCTTCCTACAATGAGCAGTTCTTC
TRBJ1-2 | - | - | TRBV2 | CASSEEDVYGYTF | TGTGCCAGCAGTGAAGAGGATGTTTATGGCTACACCTTC
TRBJ2-2 | - | once | TRBV7-9 | CASSDRNTGELFF | TGTGCCAGCAGCGACAGGAACACCGGGGAGCTGTTTTTT
TRBJ2-3 | - | - | TRBV5-6 | CASSLRGGTDTQYF | TGTGCCAGCAGCTTAAGGGGGGGCACAGATACGCAGTATTTT
TRBJ2-1 | - | - | TRBV4-2 | CASSQDLGLEGYNEQFF | TGTGCCAGCAGCCAAGATCTAGGCCTCGAGGGCTACAATGAGCAGTTCTTC
TRBJ2-1 | - | - | TRBV19 | CASSLGGEQFF | TGTGCCAGTAGTCTGGGGGGTGAGCAGTTCTTC
TRBJ2-7 | - | - | TRBV27 | CASSPSGNGIYEQYF | TGTGCCAGCAGTCCTTCGGGGAATGGAATCTACGAGCAGTACTTC
TRBJ2-3 | - | - | TRBV4-1 | CASSQGSGITDTQYF | TGCGCCAGCAGCCAAGGTTCAGGGATTACAGATACGCAGTATTTT
TRBJ2-7 | - | - | TRBV4-1 | CASSQEAFSHYEQYF | TGCGCCAGCAGCCAAGAGGCGTTCAGTCACTACGAGCAGTACTTC
TRBJ2-3 | TRBD2 | - | TRBV4-1 | CASSQEVLERENTDTQYF | TGCGCCAGCAGCCAAGAAGTATTAGAGCGGGAGAATACAGATACGCAGTATTTT
TRBJ2-7 | - | - | TRBV27 | CASSADRLPYEQYF | TGTGCCAGCAGTGCAGACAGGCTTCCCTACGAGCAGTACTTC
TRBJ1-4 | TRBD1 | - | TRBV6-6 | CASGQGAQANEKLFF | TGTGCCAGCGGACAGGGGGCGCAGGCTAATGAAAAACTGTTTTTT
TRBJ2-5 | - | - | TRBV10-3 | CAISDMKETQYF | TGTGCCATCAGTGACATGAAAGAGACCCAGTACTTC
TRBJ1-1 | - | - | TRBV6-5 | CASSVSWNTEAFF | TGTGCCAGCAGTGTATCGTGGAACACTGAAGCTTTCTTT
TRBJ1-2 | - | - | TRBV9 | CASSARGANYGYTF | TGTGCCAGCAGCGCGAGGGGGGCTAACTATGGCTACACCTTC